The next 20 T cell receptor beta chains were all read from a single sample in a study of technical replicates of blood from several donors. The protocol was immunoSEQ multiplex PCR, while the TCRdb copy is restricted to in-frame clones and leaves out a portion. The repertoire holds about 75,000 clones, around 91% seen once, with 0.3% to 0.4% in the top ten. Sequenced input: T cells isolated from PBMCs. The receptors stem from a human donor in good health. Some clones in this sample may be carry-over from other donors' samples.

The rearrangement uses TRBV2 and TRBJ2-3; 10 nucleotides agree with TRBD1. The ends lost 10 bases at V and 5 bases at J; junction bases unmatched: 18. From germline, CDR1 is SNHLY and CDR2 FYNNEI. The CDR3 has 17 amino acids. The CDR3 sequence is CATPRGTGTGEVDTQYF. CDR3 bases: TGTGCCACACCCAGGGGAACCGGGACAGGGGAGGTAGATACGCAGTATTTT.

The chain combines TRBV19 with TRBJ2-3; 8 bases agree with TRBD2. Unmatched junction bases numbered 8, after V lost 2 bases and J lost 4 bases. CDR3 length: 16 amino acids. Germline CDR1 reads LNHDA; CDR2 reads SQIVND (reference sequence). CDR3 in amino acids: CASSINSGGRADTQYF. CDR3 DNA: TGTGCCAGTAGTATAAATTCGGGGGGGCGTGCAGATACGCAGTATTTT.

J is TRBJ2-7 and V is TRBV28, with D perhaps matching TRBD2 (5 bases). Deletions cut 6 bases from V and 5 bases from J, with 14 bases between. The CDR3 is made up of 13 amino acids. CDR1 MDHEN and CDR2 SYDVKM come from the germline V gene. CDR3 in amino acids: CASREVGSDEQYF. The DNA of the CDR3 is TGTGCCAGCAGGGAGGTGGGGTCCGACGAGCAGTACTTC.

V usage is TRBV5-1 and J usage is TRBJ2-1, with D possibly matching TRBD1 (6 bases). Germline assignment: CDR1 SGHRS and CDR2 YFSETQ. The CDR3 runs 13 residues. The V gene lost 3 bases and the J gene lost 11 bases, with 15 bases spanning the gap. As DNA, the CDR3 is TGCGCCAGCAGCTCCCCGGACAGATCGAAGCAGTTCTTC. Translation gives CASSSPDRSKQFF.

This clone was detected a few times. The J gene is TRBJ2-1, the V gene TRBV11-2; D unclear. Trimming left V 1 base short and J 4 bases short, with 8 bases between. Looked up from germline, CDR1 is SGHAT and CDR2 is FQNNGV. The CDR3 consists of 14 residues. The CDR3 here is CASSLAVEYNEQFF. For the CDR3, the DNA is TGTGCCAGCAGCTTAGCGGTAGAGTACAATGAGCAGTTCTTC.

The gene calls are TRBV29-1 and TRBJ2-5; no firm D call. The V gene's germline CDR1 is SQVTM and CDR2 ANQGSEA. V gave up 8 bases and J gave up 2 bases, with 9 bases separating them. CDR3 length: 11 amino acids. In DNA, the CDR3 is TGCAGCTCCACTTTGCAAGAGACCCAGTACTTC. It specifies CSSTLQETQYF.

The chain couples TRBV12-5 to TRBJ1-1, with 7 bases identical to TRBD1. The germline CDR1 and CDR2 sequences are LGHNT and FRNRAP. The CDR3 runs to 17 residues. V gave up 0 bases and J gave up 7 bases; unmatched junction bases: 14. For the CDR3, the DNA is TGTGCTAGTGGTTTGGTACGAACAGGGGACTCTGAAGTTGAAGCTTTCTTT. This sequence encodes CASGLVRTGDSEVEAFF.

V is TRBV19 and J is TRBJ2-1; 9 bases fit TRBD2. After removal of 6 bases from V and 2 bases from J, the junction contained 8 bases not matched to a gene. This CDR3 spans 16 amino acids. CDR1 and CDR2 from the germline V gene are LNHDA and SQIVND (reference sequence). The DNA for the CDR3 is TGTGCCAGTAGGCCCCAGACTAGCGGAACCTACAATGAGCAGTTCTTC. This translates into CASRPQTSGTYNEQFF.

The chain uses TRBV27 and TRBJ1-2; D is perhaps TRBD1 (6 bases). Germline V gene sequence: CDR1 MNHEY, CDR2 SMNVEV (reference sequence). V was pared by 10 bases and J by 4 bases, with 25 bases between. The CDR3 contains 16 residues. CDR3 loop: CATLRLAREGGYGYTF. DNA of the CDR3: TGTGCCACCCTTCGTCTAGCCAGGGAGGGGGGCTATGGCTACACCTTC.

This clone was picked up one time. V usage is TRBV7-8 and J usage is TRBJ1-1, with 8 bases matching TRBD1. This CDR3 is built from 14 residues. CDR1 SGHVS and CDR2 FQNEAQ come from the germline V gene. The J segment lost 4 bases and the V segment lost 5 bases, leaving 6 bases of the junction unmatched. DNA for the CDR3: TGTGCCAGCAGCCGGCTTACAGGGGGCACTGAAGCTTTCTTT. Its protein is CASSRLTGGTEAFF. The full variable domain, rest sourced from reference TRBV7-8 and TRBJ1-1, is GAGVSQSPRYKVAKRGQDVALRCDPISGHVSLFWYQQALGQGPEFLTYFQNEAQLDKSGLPSDRFFAERPEGSVSTLKIQRTQQEDSAVYLCASSRLTGGTEAFFGQGTRLTVV.

The chain employs TRBV2 and TRBJ1-5; TRBD1 matches 7 bases. The length of the CDR3 is 15 residues. After removal of 2 bases from V and 4 bases from J, the junction contained 5 bases not matched to a gene. Germline loops: CDR1 SNHLY, CDR2 FYNNEI. CDR3 sequence: CASSESTGVNQPQHF. CDR3 DNA: TGTGCCAGCAGTGAATCTACAGGGGTTAATCAGCCCCAGCATTTT.

This clone was seen a single time. The gene calls are TRBV5-4 and TRBJ2-7; 7 bases fit TRBD1. J lost 6 bases, V lost 1 base, and 7 bases had no gene match. Per germline, CDR1 SGHNT and CDR2 YYREEE (reference sequence). The CDR3 sequence is 14 residues long. In nucleotides, the CDR3 is TGTGCCAGCAGCTTGAAACAGGGGTCTTCCGAGCAGTACTTC. Its protein product is CASSLKQGSSEQYF.

CDR3 in DNA: TGTGCCAGCAGCTTAAGGAACGGGGGCTATGGCTACACCTTC. Residues: CASSLRNGGYGYTF. The chain carries TRBV7-9 and TRBJ1-2; TRBD1 might be the D (5 bases). This CDR3 is built from 14 residues. The germline V gene encodes CDR1 SEHNR and CDR2 FQNEAQ (reference sequence). V lost 2 bases and J 4 bases, leaving 11 bases between the germline ends.

V usage is TRBV13 and J usage is TRBJ1-1, with no clear D. With 0 bases removed from V and 4 bases from J, the gap between germline ends came to 9 bases. The CDR3 is made up of 14 amino acids. The germline V gene encodes CDR1 PRHDT and CDR2 FYEKMQ (reference sequence). The CDR3 DNA is TGTGCCAGCAGCTTAGGGGGCGTCGGCACTGAAGCTTTCTTT. It is translated as CASSLGGVGTEAFF.

This sequence joins TRBV6-1 and TRBJ2-5, with TRBD1 matching 7 bases. V lost 6 bases and J lost 6; bases outside the gene matches: 4. Germline CDR1 and CDR2: MNHNS and SASEGT. The CDR3 totals 12 residues. The CDR3 sequence: CASRDRRQTQYF. The DNA of the CDR3 is TGTGCCAGCAGGGACAGGCGGCAGACCCAGTACTTC.

J is TRBJ2-1 and V is TRBV4-1; 10 bases agree with TRBD2. This CDR3 has 18 residues. Unmatched junction bases numbered 18, after V lost 7 bases and J lost 6 bases. Germline V gene lookup returns CDR1 MGHRA and CDR2 YSYEKL. CDR3 bases: TGCGCCAGCACCTTATTAGCGGGAGGACGGGAGGGGGGCAATGAGCAGTTCTTC. Translation gives CASTLLAGGREGGNEQFF.

This clone appeared a single time. The chain recombines TRBV6-4 with TRBJ1-2; D may be TRBD1 (6 bases). Looked up from germline, CDR1 is MRHNA and CDR2 is SNTAGT. Trimming shortened V by 9 bases and J by 6 bases, and 20 bases separated the two germline ends. The length of the CDR3 is 14 residues. The CDR3 nucleotides read TGTGCCAGTTCCCCAGGGGATGAAGGAAATGGCTACACCTTC. Translation gives CASSPGDEGNGYTF.

The V gene is TRBV6-6, the J gene TRBJ1-1, with 7 nucleotides matching TRBD1. Trimming removed 2 bases from V and 2 bases from J; junction bases left unmatched: 2. This CDR3 contains 14 residues. The germline gives CDR1 MNHNY, CDR2 SVGAGI (reference sequence). CDR3 nucleotides: TGTGCCAGCAGTTACGGGACAGCTAACACTGAAGCTTTCTTT. Encoded protein: CASSYGTANTEAFF.

This clone was found once. The chain employs TRBV5-1 and TRBJ2-5; 11 bases map to TRBD2. The CDR3 loop spans 15 amino acids. The trim removed 0 bases at V and 4 bases at J, leaving 2 bases unmatched. The germline CDR1 and CDR2 sequences are SGHRS and YFSETQ. The CDR3 loop reads CASSLVAGGTETQYF. CDR3 nucleotide sequence: TGCGCCAGCAGCTTGGTAGCGGGAGGGACAGAGACCCAGTACTTC.

V gene TRBV18 combines with J gene TRBJ1-4; possibly TRBD1 for D (6 bases). Per germline, CDR1 KGHSH and CDR2 LQKENI. The V end lost 3 bases, the J end lost 4 bases, and 24 bases lay between the germline ends. CDR3 length: 19 residues. The CDR3 sequence: CASSPSSRGRREVNEKLFF. Here the CDR3 DNA reads TGTGCCAGCTCACCCTCTTCCAGGGGCCGGAGAGAGGTTAATGAAAAACTGTTTTTT. Together with reference TRBV18 and TRBJ1-4, the CDR3 gives the full variable domain: NAGVMQNPRHLVRRRGQEARLRCSPMKGHSHVYWYRQLPEEGLKFMVYLQKENIIDESGMPKERFSAEFPKEGPSILRIQQVVRGDSAAYFCASSPSSRGRREVNEKLFFGSGTQLSVL.